These 16 T cell receptor beta chains originate from one sample sequenced in a study of blood T cell repertoires in COVID-19. Here immunoSEQ multiplex PCR was the method, and the copy in TCRdb shows in-frame clones only, minus some. The table lists about 35,000 clones, just over 90% of them singletons. What was sequenced was peripheral blood. The receptors shown here come from a man aged 50 to 59 with active COVID-19.

J is TRBJ2-3 and V is TRBV9; a weak D match, TRBD2 (6 bases). Germline-derived CDR1 and CDR2 are SGDLS and YYNGEE. Trimming left V 0 bases short and J 4 bases short, with 6 bases between. The CDR3 contains 13 residues. CDR3 coding DNA: TGTGCCAGCAGCGTAGCGGGGGCAGATACGCAGTATTTT. It yields the protein CASSVAGADTQYF.

This chain uses TRBV21-1 with TRBJ2-3; the tabulated D call, TRBD2, remains unverified against the DNA. TRBV21-1 is a recognized pseudogene. CDR3 length: 19 residues. Here the CDR3 reads CASSKASTSGRGGTDTQYF. The CDR3 coding sequence is TGTGCCAGCAGCAAAGCGTCGACTAGCGGGAGGGGGGGGACAGATACGCAGTATTTT.

For the CDR3, the DNA is TGTGCCACCAGTGATGCAACTAGCGGGATAACCTACAATGAGCAGTTCTTC. This encodes CATSDATSGITYNEQFF. The chain couples TRBV24-1 to TRBJ2-1; 10 nucleotides agree with TRBD2. The CDR3 is 17 amino acids. Germline trimming cut 3 bases from V and 2 bases from J; bases unmatched to any gene: 6. Germline V gives CDR1 KGHDR, CDR2 SFDVKD.

The rearrangement joins TRBV12-3 or TRBV12-4 to TRBJ1-2; D is undetermined. The V end was cut by 3 bases, the J end by 5 bases, with 10 bases between. This CDR3 spans 13 amino acids. DNA for the CDR3: TGTGCCAGCAGTTTTAACAGTCCATATGGCTACACCTTC. Protein sequence: CASSFNSPYGYTF.

The chain uses TRBV12-5 and TRBJ2-7; 11 bases map to TRBD2. Germline loops: CDR1 LGHNT, CDR2 FRNRAP. CDR3 length equals 16 residues. J lost 0 bases, V lost 2 bases, and 3 bases had no gene match. The chain's CDR3 is CASGLPLAGGSYEQYF. The CDR3 DNA sequence: TGTGCTAGTGGTTTGCCCCTAGCGGGAGGCTCCTACGAGCAGTACTTC.

As for this clone: The CDR3 does not close with the conserved phenylalanine or tryptophan, likely indicating a read error. The chain couples TRBV7-3 to TRBJ1-6; 7 nucleotides agree with TRBD1. CDR3 length equals 14 residues. Looked up from germline, CDR1 is SGHTA and CDR2 is FQGTGA. V lost 4 bases and J lost 7; bases outside the gene matches: 4. CDR3 coding DNA: TGTGCCAGCAGCTCGACAGGGAGAAATTCACCCCTCCACCTT. Translating it yields CASSSTGRNSPLHL.

The sample holds a few counts of this clone. The rearrangement uses TRBV7-9 and TRBJ2-7; tentative D call: TRBD2 (5 bases). The CDR3 loop spans 16 amino acids. The germline V gene has CDR1 SEHNR and CDR2 FQNEAQ (reference sequence). Trimming took off 4 bases at V and 1 base at J, with 17 bases between the two ends. The CDR3 loop is CASSSAVGGDSYEQYF. In DNA form, the CDR3 reads TGTGCCAGCAGCTCCGCCGTAGGAGGAGATTCCTACGAGCAGTACTTC.

The genes are TRBV18 and TRBJ1-2; 7 bases are shared with TRBD1. The CDR3 contains 14 residues. V was pared by 4 bases and J by 1 base, with 3 bases of the junction left unmatched. Looked up from germline, CDR1 is KGHSH and CDR2 is LQKENI. CDR3 in DNA: TGTGCCAGCTCACAACGACAGGGTAACTATGGCTACACCTTC. Residues: CASSQRQGNYGYTF.

This clone is a singleton in its sample. The chain links TRBV5-1 to TRBJ1-6, with TRBD1 as a possible D gene (5 bases). Germline CDR1 reads SGHRS; CDR2 reads YFSETQ. The CDR3 spans 14 residues. The V end was cut by 10 bases, the J end by 5 bases, with 16 bases between. The CDR3 spells CAGRRDLNNSPLHF. The CDR3 nucleotides read TGCGCCGGCCGGAGGGACCTAAATAATTCACCCCTCCACTTT.

This sequence joins TRBV28 and TRBJ1-1, with D possibly being TRBD1 (6 bases). V dropped 6 bases and J dropped 7 bases, with 15 bases sitting between them. The length of the CDR3 is 13 residues. The germline CDR1 and CDR2 sequences are MDHEN and SYDVKM. CDR3 nucleotide sequence: TGTGCCAGCAGGACCGGGACACCGGTTGAAGCTTTCTTT. Its protein product is CASRTGTPVEAFF.

This chain uses TRBV5-4 with TRBJ1-1; TRBD1 matches at 11 bases. This CDR3 is built from 14 residues. V gave up 4 bases and J gave up 3 bases; unmatched junction bases: 2. CDR1 is SGHNT and CDR2 is YYREEE in the germline V gene (reference sequence). CDR3 DNA sequence: TGTGCCAGCAGCCGGGGACAGGGGGACACTGAAGCTTTCTTT. The encoded protein is CASSRGQGDTEAFF.

In its sample, this clone was seen once. The J gene is TRBJ2-2, the V gene TRBV27, with 8 nucleotides matching TRBD1. CDR1 is MNHEY and CDR2 is SMNVEV in the germline V gene (reference sequence). CDR3 length: 14 residues. With 3 bases clipped from V and 6 bases from J, the junction kept 3 bases outside the gene matches. The CDR3 region has the DNA TGTGCCAGCAGTTTGACAGGGGAAGCCGGGGAGCTGTTTTTT. Encoded protein: CASSLTGEAGELFF.

This chain joins TRBV5-1 and TRBJ1-5; D might be TRBD1 (6 bases). This CDR3 comprises 14 residues. Trimming took 0 bases from V and 3 from J, leaving 7 bases between them. CDR1 and CDR2 from the germline V gene are SGHRS and YFSETQ. The CDR3 DNA is TGCGCCAGCAGCTTGGGACAGGACAATCAGCCCCAGCATTTT. It specifies CASSLGQDNQPQHF.

This chain joins TRBV5-6 and TRBJ1-2, with D unresolved. V shed 2 bases and J shed 2 bases, with 13 bases lying between them. CDR3 size: 15 residues. Germline V gene lookup returns CDR1 SGHDT and CDR2 YYEEEE. CDR3 region: CASSFLDGLNYGYTF. The CDR3 coding sequence is TGTGCCAGCAGCTTCTTGGACGGACTGAACTATGGCTACACCTTC.

The rearrangement links TRBV5-4 to TRBJ2-1; 8 nucleotides match TRBD2. Trimming took 2 bases from V and 3 from J; bases not matched to a gene: 7. Germline V CDR1 and CDR2: SGHNT, YYREEE (reference sequence). This CDR3 spans 16 amino acids. The CDR3 here is CASSFNTGTSYNEQFF. DNA of the CDR3: TGTGCCAGCAGCTTTAATACCGGGACTAGCTACAATGAGCAGTTCTTC.

This sequence joins TRBV27 and TRBJ1-1; tentative D call: TRBD1 (5 bases). Germline loops: CDR1 MNHEY, CDR2 SMNVEV (reference sequence). V lost 0 bases and J 1 base, leaving 9 bases between the germline ends. The length of the CDR3 is 15 residues. The CDR3 DNA reads TGTGCCAGCAGTTTATCGTATACAGGGAACACTGAAGCTTTCTTT. As protein: CASSLSYTGNTEAFF.